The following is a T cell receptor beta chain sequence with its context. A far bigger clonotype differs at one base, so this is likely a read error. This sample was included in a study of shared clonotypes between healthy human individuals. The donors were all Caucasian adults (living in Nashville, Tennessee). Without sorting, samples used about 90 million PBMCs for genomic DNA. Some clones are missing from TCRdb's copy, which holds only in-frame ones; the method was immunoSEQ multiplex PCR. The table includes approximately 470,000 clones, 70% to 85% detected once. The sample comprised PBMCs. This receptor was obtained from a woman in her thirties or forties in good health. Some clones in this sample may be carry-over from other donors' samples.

CDR3 amino acids: CASSEGGGNTGELFF. CDR3 nucleotide sequence: TGTGCCAGCAGTGAAGGCGGGGGAAATACCGGGGAGCTGTTTTTT. This chain uses TRBV6-4 with TRBJ2-2; TRBD2 matches 7 bases. The CDR3 totals 15 residues. Per germline, CDR1 MRHNA and CDR2 SNTAGT. V gave up 3 bases and J gave up 5 bases; unmatched junction bases: 6.